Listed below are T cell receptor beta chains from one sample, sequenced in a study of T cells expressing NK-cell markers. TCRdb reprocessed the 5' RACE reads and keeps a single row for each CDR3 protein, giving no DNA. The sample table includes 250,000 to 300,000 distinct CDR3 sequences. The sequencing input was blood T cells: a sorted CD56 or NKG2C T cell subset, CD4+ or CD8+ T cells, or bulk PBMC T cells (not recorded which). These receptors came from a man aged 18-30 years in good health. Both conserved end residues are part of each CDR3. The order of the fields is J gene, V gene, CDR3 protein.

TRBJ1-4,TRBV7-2,CASSYRVGEKLFF
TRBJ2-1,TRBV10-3,CAISGLGTGGEGAGYNEQFF
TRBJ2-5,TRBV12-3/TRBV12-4,CASSLKGQPVVTQYF
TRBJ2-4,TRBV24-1,CATSNSGGHIQYF
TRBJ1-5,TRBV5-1,CASQPGTGPNQPQHF
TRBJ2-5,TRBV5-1,CASSNGAVAKTQYF
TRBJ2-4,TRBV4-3,CASSQGQGAEIQYF
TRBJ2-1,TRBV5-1,CASAGLAVSYNEQFF
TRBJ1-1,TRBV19,CASRSGKNTEAFF
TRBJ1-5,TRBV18,CASSPPGAAGRPQHF
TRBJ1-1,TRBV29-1,CSVAPGGTEAFF
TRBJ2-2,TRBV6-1,CASRGGSDAGELFF
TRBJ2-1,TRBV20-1,CSARTDSSSYNEQFF
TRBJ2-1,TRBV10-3,CAIRTTSGRSSEQFF
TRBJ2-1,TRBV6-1,CASRSGAGRYNEQFF
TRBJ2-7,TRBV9,CASSVVELGEQYF
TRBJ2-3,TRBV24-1,CATGSSGTDTQYF
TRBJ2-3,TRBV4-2,CASSGLPGTSGTDTQYF
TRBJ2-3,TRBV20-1,CSASMGVNTQYF
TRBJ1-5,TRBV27,CASSFGGVHQPQHF
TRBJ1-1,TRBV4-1,CASRPSGNTEAFF
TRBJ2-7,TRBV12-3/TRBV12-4,CASSLSLAGVHEQYF
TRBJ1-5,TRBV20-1,CSASSGYSNQPQHF
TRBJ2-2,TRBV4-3,CASRRTSGYTGELFF
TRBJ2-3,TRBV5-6,CASLAGTTDTQYF
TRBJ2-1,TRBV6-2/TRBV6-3,CASRPLGRGYNEQFF
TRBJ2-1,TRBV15,CATSRGTSGEQFF
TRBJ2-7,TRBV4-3,CASSQSAQGLYEQYF
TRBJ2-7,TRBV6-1,CASSHQTVSSYEQYF
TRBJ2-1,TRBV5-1,CASSYGGSLSYNEQFF
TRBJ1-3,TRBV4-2,CASSQDGTTQAGNTIYF
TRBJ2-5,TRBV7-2,CASSSGPWSQETQYF
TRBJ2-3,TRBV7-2,CASSTLSGAPQYF
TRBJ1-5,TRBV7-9,CASSPSTSNQPQHF
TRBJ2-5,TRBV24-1,CATRGGVQETQYF
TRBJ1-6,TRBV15,CATSRETNRGNSPLHF
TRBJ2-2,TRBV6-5,CASSYKATGGTGELFF
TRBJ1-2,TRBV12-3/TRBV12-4,CASRRGLRFYGYTF
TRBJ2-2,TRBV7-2,CASSLRGTIGGELFF
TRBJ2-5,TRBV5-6,CASSSGRARETQYF
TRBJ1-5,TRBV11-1,CASSPQGNQPQHF
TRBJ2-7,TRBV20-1,CSVTSDTYEQYF
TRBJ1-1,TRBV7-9,CASRRDTGKTEAFF
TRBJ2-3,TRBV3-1,CASRAASTDTQYF
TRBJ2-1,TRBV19,CASSIHQREEQFF
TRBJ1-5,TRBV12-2,CASRLLFSNQPQHF
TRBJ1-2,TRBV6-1,CASSGTGLGLANYGYTF
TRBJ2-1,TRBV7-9,CASSLRTGGWNEQFF
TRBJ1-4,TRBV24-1,CATSDPGQGSEKLFF
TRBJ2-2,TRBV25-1,CASSEYGSASLWGGGELFF
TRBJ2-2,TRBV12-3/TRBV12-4,CASSSLSGRGHGELFF
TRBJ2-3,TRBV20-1,CSAREVRNTQYF
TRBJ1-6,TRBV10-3,CAISRGEGTSPLHF
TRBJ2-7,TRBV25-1,CASSGLAPPYEQYF
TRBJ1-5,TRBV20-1,CSAPTDSNQPQHF
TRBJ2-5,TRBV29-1,CSVPPAGGPETQYF
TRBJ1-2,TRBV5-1,CASSFGVANYGYTF
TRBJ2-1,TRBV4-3,CASSRGIALSSYNEQFF
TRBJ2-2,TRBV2,CASTEGRGYTGELFF